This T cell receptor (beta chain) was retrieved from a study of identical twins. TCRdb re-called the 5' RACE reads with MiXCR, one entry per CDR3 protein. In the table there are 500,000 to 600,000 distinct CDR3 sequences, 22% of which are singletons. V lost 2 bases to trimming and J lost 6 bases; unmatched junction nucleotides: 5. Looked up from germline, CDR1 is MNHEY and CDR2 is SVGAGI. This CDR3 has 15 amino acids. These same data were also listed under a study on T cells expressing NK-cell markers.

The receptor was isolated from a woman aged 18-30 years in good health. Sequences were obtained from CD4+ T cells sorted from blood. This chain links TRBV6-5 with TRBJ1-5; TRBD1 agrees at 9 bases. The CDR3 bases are TGTGCCAGCAGTTACGGGGGACAGGGAACTCAGCCCCAGCATTTT. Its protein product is CASSYGGQGTQPQHF.